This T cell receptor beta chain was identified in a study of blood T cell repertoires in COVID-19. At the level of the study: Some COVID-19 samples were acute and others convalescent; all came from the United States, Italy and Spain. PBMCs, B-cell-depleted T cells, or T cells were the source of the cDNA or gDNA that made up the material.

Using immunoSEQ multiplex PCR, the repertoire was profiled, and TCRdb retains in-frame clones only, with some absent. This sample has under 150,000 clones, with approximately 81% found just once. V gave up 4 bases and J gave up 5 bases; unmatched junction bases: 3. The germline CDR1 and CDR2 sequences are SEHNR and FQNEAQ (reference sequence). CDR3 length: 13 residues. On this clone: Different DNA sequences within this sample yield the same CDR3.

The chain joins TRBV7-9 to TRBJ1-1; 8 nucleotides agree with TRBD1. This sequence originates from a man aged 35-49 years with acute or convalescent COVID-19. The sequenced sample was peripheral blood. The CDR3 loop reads CASSSQGGTEAFF. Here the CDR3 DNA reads TGTGCCAGCAGCTCACAGGGGGGGACTGAAGCTTTCTTT.